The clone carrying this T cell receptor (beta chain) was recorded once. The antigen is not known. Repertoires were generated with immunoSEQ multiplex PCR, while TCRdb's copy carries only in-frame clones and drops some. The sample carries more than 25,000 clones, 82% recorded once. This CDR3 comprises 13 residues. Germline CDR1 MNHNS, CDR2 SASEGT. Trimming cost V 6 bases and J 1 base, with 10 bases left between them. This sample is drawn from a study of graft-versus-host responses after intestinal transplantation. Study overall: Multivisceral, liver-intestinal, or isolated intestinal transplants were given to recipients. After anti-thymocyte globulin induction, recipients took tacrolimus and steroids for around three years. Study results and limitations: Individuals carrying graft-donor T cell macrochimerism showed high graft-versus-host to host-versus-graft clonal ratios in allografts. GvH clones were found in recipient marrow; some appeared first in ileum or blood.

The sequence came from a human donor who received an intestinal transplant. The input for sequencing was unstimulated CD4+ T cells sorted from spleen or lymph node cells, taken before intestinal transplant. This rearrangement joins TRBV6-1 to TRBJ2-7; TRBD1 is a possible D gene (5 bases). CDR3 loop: CASRRQLSYEQYF. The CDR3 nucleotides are TGTGCCAGCAGGAGACAGCTTTCCTACGAGCAGTACTTC.